The 2 T cell receptor beta chains reported below all come from one sample, sequenced in a study of CXCR3-negative and CXCR3-positive naive CD8 T cells. Study-wide findings and caveats: TRB CDR3s were more hydrophobic in CXCR3-positive than in CXCR3-negative naive cells.

The authors made the TRB cDNA libraries by 5' RACE using UMI labels. TCRdb reprocessed the 5' RACE reads and reports one entry per CDR3 protein, with no DNA. This sample's table has some 150,000 distinct CDR3 sequences. Their cognate antigens are unknown. Sequenced material: naive CXCR3+ CD8+ T cells from blood. Subset given: CD45RO-CCR7+CD27+CD95- naive CD8+ T cells expressing CXCR3 (TNR3+). Receptors were obtained from a human donor in good health. Some clones in this sample may be carry-over from other donors' samples.

Here the CDR3 reads CSATGASSYNEQFF. The genes are TRBV29-1 and TRBJ2-1; checking the TCRdb D call of TRBD1 is not possible without DNA. Germline loops: CDR1 SQVTM, CDR2 ANQGSEA. The CDR3 spans 14 residues.

The chain recombines TRBV6-2 or TRBV6-3 with TRBJ2-7; there is no DNA to check the TCRdb D call of TRBD2. The CDR3 sequence is 15 residues long. Looked up from germline, CDR1 is MNHEY and CDR2 is SVGEGT. This CDR3 reads CASSYLVGDGYEQYF.